This T cell receptor (beta chain) is drawn from a study of cytomegalovirus exposure and HLA in healthy donors. Germline CDR1 and CDR2: SGHTA and FQGTGA. With 2 bases clipped from V and 9 bases from J, the junction kept 8 bases outside the gene matches. CDR3 length: 15 residues. General study findings and limits: Some segments of the V type, notably TRBV6-2 and TRBV6-3, were excluded as indistinguishable. Rare sequences made up most TCRs, while some public TCRs were found in many donors. Reports showed the classifier diagnosing cytomegalovirus status with high specificity and sensitivity.

Remarks on this clone: Its antigen is unidentified.

In the PCR, 60 Vbeta and 13 Jbeta primers were used. Libraries were prepared by immunoSEQ multiplex PCR; TCRdb keeps only in-frame clonotypes and omits some of them. Among 100,000 to 120,000 clones listed, roughly three quarters were seen once. The specimen was PBMCs. The chain links TRBV7-3 to TRBJ2-1; TRBD2 aligns across 9 bases. This receptor was taken from a male donor in good health and CMV-seronegative. The CDR3 DNA reads as TGTGCCAGCAGCTTAGGCGGGAGGGATTCGGGTGAGCAGTTCTTC. This sequence encodes CASSLGGRDSGEQFF.